One sample yielded the 12 T cell receptor beta chains listed below, sequenced in a study of T cell responses to AZD1222 COVID-19 vaccine (dated by TCRdb to the early 2020s). What this sample's time point label stands for: about 28 days (+/-7) after the second vaccine dose. Receptors were amplified or captured by the immunoSEQ multiplex PCR assay. What TCRdb holds here is the immuneACCESS table cut down to in-frame rearrangements. Part of the clones is not present; checked against another copy, under half of the missing clones reflect an unresolved V gene, and the others are unexplained. For this sample there are 86,000 or so clones; approximately 91% appear just once. The ten largest clones capture 6.9% of the sample. Sequencing used peripheral blood, obtained 28 days after the second AZD1222 dose. The receptors stem from an adult who received the AZD1222 COVID-19 vaccine.

The chain joins TRBV27 to TRBJ2-1, with a possible D match to TRBD1 (6 bases). The CDR3 length is 16 residues. Trimming pared 5 bases from V and 4 bases from J, leaving 18 bases between. CDR1 and CDR2 from the germline V gene are MNHEY and SMNVEV (reference sequence). The CDR3: CASSLRLTGSYNEQFF. CDR3 bases: TGTGCCAGCAGTCTCAGGCTTACAGGGAGTTACAATGAGCAGTTCTTC.

The rearrangement uses TRBV6-1 and TRBJ1-2, with D possibly matching TRBD1 (6 bases). Germline V gene lookup returns CDR1 MNHNS and CDR2 SASEGT. Trimming removed 3 bases at V and 4 bases at J, with 12 bases between. The CDR3 totals 14 residues. The CDR3 reads CASSDDRWAYGYTF. The CDR3 DNA reads as TGTGCCAGCAGTGACGACAGGTGGGCCTATGGCTACACCTTC.

This clone was seen a single time. This sequence joins TRBV28 and TRBJ2-1; no definite D call. V lost 2 bases and J lost 0, with 5 bases in between. The length of the CDR3 is 14 residues. Germline lookup yields CDR1 MDHEN and CDR2 SYDVKM. The CDR3 here is CASSLGDSYNEQFF. The CDR3 bases are TGTGCCAGCAGTTTAGGAGACTCCTACAATGAGCAGTTCTTC.

In this sample, this clone turned up a few times. V is TRBV3-1 (or the pseudogene TRBV3-2) and J is TRBJ2-7; no reliable D call. The germline V gene encodes CDR1 LGHDT and CDR2 YNNKEL (reference sequence). This CDR3 is 12 amino acids long. Between the trimmed V and J ends, which lost 8 bases and 2 bases, there was a span of 10 bases. The CDR3 sequence is CASGIEAYEQYF. The CDR3 DNA follows: TGTGCCAGCGGGATAGAGGCCTACGAGCAGTACTTC.

The rearrangement links TRBV5-5 to TRBJ2-7, with D tentatively TRBD1 (5 bases). The CDR3 totals 15 residues. CDR1 and CDR2 from the germline V gene are SGHKS and YYEKEE (reference sequence). Trimming pared 0 bases from V and 2 bases from J, leaving 12 bases between. The CDR3 nucleotides read TGTGCCAGCAGCTTGGTTCGGACAACTACCTACGAGCAGTACTTC. It yields the protein CASSLVRTTTYEQYF.

The chain employs TRBV6-5 and TRBJ1-1; D is unresolved. Germline V lookup: CDR1 MNHEY, CDR2 SVGAGI. The CDR3 totals 13 residues. Trimming removed 8 bases from V and 8 bases from J, with 18 bases in between. The CDR3 DNA follows: TGTGCCAGCCGTCGACCCGATGGCGGGGAAGCTTTCTTT. Translating it yields CASRRPDGGEAFF.

The chain joins TRBV7-9 to TRBJ2-1; the match to TRBD2 covers 15 bases. This CDR3 contains 15 residues. Per the germline V gene, CDR1 is SEHNR and CDR2 is FQNEAQ (reference sequence). V lost 5 bases to trimming and J lost 9 bases; unmatched junction nucleotides: 5. In nucleotides, the CDR3 is TGTGCCAGCAGCCACGGACTAGCGGGAGGGGGTGAGCAGTTCTTC. This gives the protein CASSHGLAGGGEQFF.

This chain uses TRBV2 with TRBJ1-3; 8 nucleotides match TRBD1. Per the germline V gene, CDR1 is SNHLY and CDR2 is FYNNEI. The CDR3 has 14 residues. The V and J ends lost 6 bases and 3 bases, in that order; junction bases with no gene match: 4. The CDR3 DNA follows: TGTGCCAGCAGGGGACAGGCGGTTGGAAACACCATATATTTT. It specifies CASRGQAVGNTIYF.

The chain links TRBV9 to TRBJ2-1, with 11 bases that match TRBD2. With 3 bases clipped from V and 6 bases from J, the junction kept 8 bases outside the gene matches. CDR1 SGDLS and CDR2 YYNGEE come from the germline V gene. The length of the CDR3 is 16 residues. The CDR3 sequence is CASSAVAGGVSNEQFF. CDR3 bases: TGTGCCAGCAGCGCCGTAGCGGGAGGGGTCTCCAATGAGCAGTTCTTC.

The chain uses TRBV5-1 and TRBJ1-1, with D maybe TRBD1 (5 bases). V lost 4 bases to trimming and J lost 3 bases, with 19 bases between them. Germline V gives CDR1 SGHRS, CDR2 YFSETQ. The CDR3 has 16 residues. CDR3: CASSLGPRATYTEAFF. In DNA form, the CDR3 reads TGCGCCAGCAGCCTGGGGCCCAGGGCCACCTACACTGAAGCTTTCTTT.

The chain recombines TRBV19 with TRBJ2-3, with TRBD2 matching 8 bases. The V and J ends lost 7 bases and 3 bases, in that order; junction bases with no gene match: 6. This CDR3 comprises 14 residues. Germline V lookup: CDR1 LNHDA, CDR2 SQIVND (reference sequence). CDR3 region: CASIPAGETDTQYF. The CDR3 coding sequence is TGTGCCAGTATTCCAGCGGGAGAGACAGATACGCAGTATTTT.

This sequence joins TRBV2 and TRBJ2-1; no definite D call. From germline, CDR1 is SNHLY and CDR2 FYNNEI. The CDR3 is made up of 11 amino acids. V was trimmed by 4 bases and J by 6 bases, leaving 4 bases between them. Here the CDR3 reads CASSVVNEQFF. In DNA, the CDR3 is TGTGCCAGCAGTGTAGTCAATGAGCAGTTCTTC.